The clone carrying this TCR beta chain was detected once. How the authors handled the data: Reference gene primer amplification yielded estimated nucleated cell counts. Only in-frame clones appear in the TCRdb table, and some are missing; sequencing was by immunoSEQ multiplex PCR. V, J and clone size are those of that table, while D and trimming were read from the DNA. The table includes about 70,000 clones, roughly 80% detected once. This sample was included in a study of blood T cell repertoires in COVID-19. Study as a whole: Italy, Spain and the United States were the sources of the convalescent and acute COVID-19 samples. The cDNA or gDNA used as material had been derived from T cells, B-cell-depleted T cells, or PBMCs.

CDR1 MNHEY and CDR2 SVGAGI come from the germline V gene. The CDR3 extends over 15 amino acids. Trimming left V 7 bases short and J 1 base short, with 13 bases between. The J gene is TRBJ2-2, the V gene TRBV6-5, with D possibly being TRBD2 (6 bases). Sequencing was done on a sample of peripheral blood. The receptor's source is a woman between 65 and 79 years old with acute or convalescent COVID-19. CDR3 sequence: CASKSGSGNTGELFF. CDR3 DNA sequence: TGTGCCAGCAAGAGCGGTAGCGGGAACACCGGGGAGCTGTTTTTT.